The rows below give T cell receptor beta chains drawn from one sample of a study of CXCR3-negative and CXCR3-positive naive CD8 T cells. Reprocessing the 5' RACE reads, TCRdb reports a single entry for every CDR3 protein and omits DNA. The sample has tens of thousands of distinct CDR3 sequences. The material sequenced was naive CXCR3- CD8+ T cells from blood. Receptor source: a human donor in good health. Some clones in this sample may be carry-over from other donors' samples. Both conserved end residues are part of each CDR3.

cdr3_length	v_call	j_call	cdr3_aa
14	TRBV9	TRBJ1-1	CASGANRVHTEAFF
13	TRBV29-1	TRBJ2-1	CSVVGQGGTEQFF
14	TRBV5-1	TRBJ2-7	CASGFGYSSYEQYF
15	TRBV27	TRBJ2-2	CASSLSPDRAGELFF
12	TRBV7-9	TRBJ1-4	CDSSLGQRKLFF
15	TRBV28	TRBJ2-7	CASSFRGASSYEQYF
13	TRBV29-1	TRBJ1-2	CSVEVPPRNGYTF
17	TRBV5-6	TRBJ1-2	CASSLAGSPTINYGYTF
14	TRBV20-1	TRBJ2-5	CSARPRDRQETQYF
14	TRBV6-2/TRBV6-3	TRBJ1-2	CATSSIEWDYGYTF
14	TRBV29-1	TRBJ2-1	CSVTATGAYNEQFF
15	TRBV2	TRBJ2-7	CASRLLGGEAYEQYF
15	TRBV2	TRBJ2-1	CASSPSGVLYNEQFF
13	TRBV2	TRBJ1-1	CASRRSRNAEAFF
16	TRBV5-1	TRBJ2-7	CASSSNRDRGHNEQYF
15	TRBV29-1	TRBJ2-3	CSVTPGQRTTDTQYF
16	TRBV11-3	TRBJ1-1	CASSSLVGTAPRKAFF
21	TRBV5-6	TRBJ2-1	CASSLYLLTSGIESSYNEQFF
16	TRBV7-9	TRBJ2-2	CASSLMSGGNTGELFF
13	TRBV29-1	TRBJ1-1	CSVVGHMNTEAFF
14	TRBV6-2/TRBV6-3	TRBJ2-1	CASTGGLEYNEQFF
15	TRBV12-3/TRBV12-4	TRBJ2-3	CASSRDRGRTDTQYF
16	TRBV5-1	TRBJ2-2	CASSLRGAERSGELFF
15	TRBV5-1	TRBJ2-5	CASSLGERSQETQYF
17	TRBV6-2/TRBV6-3	TRBJ1-1	CASSYSGGTRSDTEAFF
14	TRBV4-1	TRBJ2-7	CASSQVGTVYEQYF
12	TRBV4-2	TRBJ1-5	CASSQENQPQHF
16	TRBV5-1	TRBJ2-3	CASSPGTSGIIDTQYF